This is a list of T cell receptor beta chains from one sample in a study of blood T cells in healthy people across ages. TCRdb ran MiXCR on the 5' RACE reads and lists one entry per CDR3 protein. Altogether approximately 800,000 distinct CDR3 sequences are present, 55% to 65% being singletons, with the ten largest covering about 30%. The sequenced sample consisted of blood. The source of these receptors is a man aged 25-45 years in good health. Each CDR3 is given with its conserved first and last residue. Fields, in order: clone size, J gene, D gene, V gene, CDR3 DNA, CDR3 protein. A D gene is named only where the DNA matches it firmly. Clone size is not always given. Where it is, it says once, few, many or a class for expanded clones.

NA,TRBJ2-7,TRBD1,TRBV7-2,TGTGCCAGCAGGGGGACAGGGCGGGTCGAGCAGTACTTC,CASRGTGRVEQYF
many,TRBJ2-7,NA,TRBV29-1,TGCAGCGTTGGTGGAGGGACTTCCTACGAGCAGTACTTC,CSVGGGTSYEQYF
NA,TRBJ2-7,NA,TRBV6-7,TGTGCCAGTGTGACCGGGAAGAATGAAACCTACGAGCAGTACTTC,CASVTGKNETYEQYF
NA,TRBJ2-3,TRBD2,TRBV7-6,TGTGCCAGCAGCCCGACGAATAGCGGGGGCTTAGGAGCTACGCAGTATTTT,CASSPTNSGGLGATQYF
few,TRBJ1-1,TRBD1,TRBV10-3,TGTGCCATCAGTGAGCCAAGACAGGGAGGGACTGAAGCTTTCTTT,CAISEPRQGGTEAFF
once,TRBJ2-7,NA,TRBV29-1,TGCAGCGCGGGAGTAAACTCCTACGAGCAGTACTTC,CSAGVNSYEQYF
NA,TRBJ2-1,NA,TRBV12-3/TRBV12-4,TGTGCCAGCAGGTCCACTAGGACTGTAAGCGATGAGCAGTTCTTC,CASRSTRTVSDEQFF
few,TRBJ1-2,TRBD1,TRBV6-6,TGTGCCAGCAGCCCGACAGGGTCCAACTATGGCTACACCTTC,CASSPTGSNYGYTF
few,TRBJ2-7,TRBD1,TRBV9,TGTGCCAGCAGCGTATCTGAGACAGGGTACTACGAGCAGTACTTC,CASSVSETGYYEQYF
once,TRBJ2-7,TRBD1,TRBV20-1,TGCAGTGCTGGAAGACAGGGATTTCCCCCCTACGAGCAGTACTTC,CSAGRQGFPPYEQYF
NA,TRBJ2-7,NA,TRBV6-2/TRBV6-3,TGTGCCAGCATCCCGGACGTCCACGAGCAGTACTTC,CASIPDVHEQYF
NA,TRBJ2-1,TRBD1,TRBV20-1,TGCAGTGCTCCCCGAGGAGGGACAGGGGAAGCTGAGCAGTTCTTC,CSAPRGGTGEAEQFF
few,TRBJ2-7,NA,TRBV15,TGTGCCACCAGCAGGTCAGGGGGGGCACTCTACGAGCAGTACTTC,CATSRSGGALYEQYF
once,TRBJ2-5,NA,TRBV29-1,TGCAGCGTTGAGCCCAGGTGGAAATACGAGACCCAGTACTTC,CSVEPRWKYETQYF
NA,TRBJ1-5,NA,TRBV12-3/TRBV12-4,TGTGCCAGCAGCATCCCCGGGGGGCAACAGCCCCAGCATTTT,CASSIPGGQQPQHF
NA,TRBJ1-1,TRBD1,TRBV18,TGTGCCAGCTCACTTGCGACAGGGGGGTTGAACACTGAAGCTTTCTTT,CASSLATGGLNTEAFF
NA,TRBJ2-1,NA,TRBV4-2,TGTGCCAGCAGCCAAGTTCCGAGCGGCGACTACAATGAGCAGTTCTTC,CASSQVPSGDYNEQFF
NA,TRBJ2-7,NA,TRBV20-1,TGCAGTGCTAGAGGTGCTTCGAGCTCCTACGAGCAGTACTTC,CSARGASSSYEQYF
few,TRBJ2-7,TRBD2,TRBV7-2,TGTGCCAGCAGCTTAGCTGCGGGGGGGTCGTTCGAGCAGTACTTC,CASSLAAGGSFEQYF
few,TRBJ2-1,TRBD2,TRBV5-1,TGCGCCAGCAGAGGGACCAGCGGGGGGGCGGTGGATGAGCAGTTCTTC,CASRGTSGGAVDEQFF
many,TRBJ1-1,NA,TRBV9,TGTGCCAGCAGCCCCGGGATGAACACTGAAGCTTTCTTT,CASSPGMNTEAFF
few,TRBJ2-7,NA,TRBV20-1,TGCAGCCCCTCCAGGGCTTACGAGCAGTACTTC,CSPSRAYEQYF
NA,TRBJ2-7,NA,TRBV20-1,TGCAGTGCTAGGGGAACCCAGGAGGGGCTCGGTGAGCAGTACTTC,CSARGTQEGLGEQYF
NA,TRBJ2-7,NA,TRBV28,TGTGCCAGCAGTCCCGGACCGACAAACCCGGCCTACGAGCAGTACTTC,CASSPGPTNPAYEQYF
NA,TRBJ1-2,NA,TRBV6-5,TGTGCCAGCAGTTACCGGTGGCGGGGGAACTATGGCTACACCTTC,CASSYRWRGNYGYTF
NA,TRBJ2-3,TRBD2,TRBV20-1,TGCAGTGCTACCCGACTAGCGGGGGGTGATGATACGCAGTATTTT,CSATRLAGGDDTQYF
NA,TRBJ2-7,NA,TRBV9,TGTGCCAGCAGCGTTGGGCTAGACTCGATCTACGAGCAGTACTTC,CASSVGLDSIYEQYF
NA,TRBJ2-1,NA,TRBV7-9,TGTGCCAGCAGCTTAAGGCGGCTCTCCTACAATGAGCAGTTCTTC,CASSLRRLSYNEQFF
NA,TRBJ2-7,NA,TRBV28,TGTGCCAGCAGGAGGCAGACATACGAGCAGTACTTC,CASRRQTYEQYF
NA,TRBJ1-2,NA,TRBV18,TGTGCCAGCTCACCACTTGGGACAACTTCTAACTATGGCTACACCTTC,CASSPLGTTSNYGYTF
NA,TRBJ2-1,TRBD1,TRBV27,TGTGCCAGCAGTTTACTTCCTCACGGACAGGGGGACTACAATGAGCAGTTCTTC,CASSLLPHGQGDYNEQFF
NA,TRBJ2-3,NA,TRBV27,TGTGCCAGCAGTTTAGGGGACCCCAGGACAGATACGCAGTATTTT,CASSLGDPRTDTQYF
NA,TRBJ1-4,TRBD1,TRBV6-6,TGTGCCAGCAAACAACAGGGGATGACTAATGAAAAACTGTTTTTT,CASKQQGMTNEKLFF
NA,TRBJ2-5,TRBD1,TRBV12-3/TRBV12-4,TGTGCCAGTAGTCCAACCCTGGACAGGGGGGACTTC,CASSPTLDRGDF
NA,TRBJ1-2,NA,TRBV30,TGTGCCTGTCTCCGGGACATTTCTGTCGGCTACACCTTC,CACLRDISVGYTF
once,TRBJ1-4,NA,TRBV7-9,TGTGCCAGCAGCGGCTGGACGGGCAGAATCGAAAAACTGTTTTTT,CASSGWTGRIEKLFF
NA,TRBJ2-5,TRBD1,TRBV5-5,TGCGCCAGCGCGGGACAGGGATACAATGAGCAGTACTTC,CASAGQGYNEQYF
NA,TRBJ2-7,NA,TRBV7-7,TGTGCCAGCAGCTTAGATGTCGGATCCTACGAGCAGTACTTC,CASSLDVGSYEQYF
NA,TRBJ2-4,TRBD1,TRBV3-1,TGCGCCAGCAGCCACGCCGGGTTTAGACAGGGGATTTCGGCCAAAAACATTCAGTACTTC,CASSHAGFRQGISAKNIQYF
NA,TRBJ2-3,NA,TRBV28,TGCGCCAGCAGTTGCGCGCGGGAATACACAGATACGCAGTATTTT,CASSCAREYTDTQYF
few,TRBJ1-2,NA,TRBV29-1,TGCAGCGTTGCCCTGAACTATGGCTACACCTTC,CSVALNYGYTF
NA,TRBJ2-4,NA,TRBV30,TGTGCCTGGAGCGGGGGTGAAGGAAACATTCAGTACTTC,CAWSGGEGNIQYF
NA,TRBJ2-7,NA,TRBV13,TGTGCCAGCAGCTCCCACCCCCGCGGTTCCTACGAGCAGTACTTC,CASSSHPRGSYEQYF
NA,TRBJ2-1,NA,TRBV15,TGTGCCACCAGCAGAGATTTGACCCAGGAGGAGCAGTTCTTC,CATSRDLTQEEQFF
NA,TRBJ2-7,TRBD1,TRBV6-5,TGTGCCAGCGGACAGGGGTCTTCCTACGAGCAGTACTTC,CASGQGSSYEQYF
NA,TRBJ2-5,TRBD2,TRBV7-2,TGTGCCAGCAGCTTAGGGGCTCTCAGCGGGAGGGTCGGAGAGACCCAGTACTTC,CASSLGALSGRVGETQYF
NA,TRBJ2-3,NA,TRBV24-1,TGTGCCACCAGTGATCGACATGTTGGCGCAGATACGCAGTATTTT,CATSDRHVGADTQYF
NA,TRBJ2-3,TRBD2,TRBV20-1,TGCAGTGCTCCCCGGACTAGCGGGGGCCGCACAGATACGCAGTATTTT,CSAPRTSGGRTDTQYF
NA,TRBJ1-5,NA,TRBV20-1,TGCAGTGCTAGAGATTATGGGGAGATTAGCAATCAGCCCCAGCATTTT,CSARDYGEISNQPQHF
few,TRBJ2-1,NA,TRBV6-1,TGTGCCAGCAGTGTGGAGGACTTGCCAGCACGGGACAATGAGCAGTTCTTC,CASSVEDLPARDNEQFF
NA,TRBJ1-1,NA,TRBV9,TGTGCCAGCAGCGTAGCAGGGGCCGGGGTGAACACTGAAGCTTTCTTT,CASSVAGAGVNTEAFF
NA,TRBJ1-5,TRBD1,TRBV6-1,TGTGCCAGCAGTGACCGACAGGGTTATCAGCCCCAGCATTTT,CASSDRQGYQPQHF
NA,TRBJ2-4,TRBD2,TRBV27,TGTGCCAGCAGTTTTCTAGCGGGGGGGTTAAACAATGAGCAGTACTTC,CASSFLAGGLNNEQYF
few,TRBJ1-2,NA,TRBV20-1,TGCAGTGCTCGTGGGTTAAGTAACTATGGCTACACCTTC,CSARGLSNYGYTF